The 23 T cell receptor beta chains listed next were all sequenced from one sample in a study of CD8 T cells in Susac syndrome. Reverse transcription used roughly 0.45 to 1 ug RNA and random hexamers. TCRdb reanalysed the immunoSEQ multiplex PCR reads using MiXCR and keeps one entry per CDR3 protein. In the table there are fewer than 200,000 distinct CDR3 sequences, 93% of which are singletons. Specimen: CD4+ T cells from PBMCs. All receptors derive from a human donor in good health.

This chain joins TRBV28 and TRBJ1-4; D is uncertain. V was trimmed by 5 bases and J by 8 bases, leaving 9 bases between them. Germline loops: CDR1 MDHEN, CDR2 SYDVKM. The CDR3 runs to 12 residues. The CDR3 is CASSPTREKLFF. The DNA of the CDR3 is TGTGCCAGCAGTCCCACCAGGGAAAAACTGTTTTTT.

The CDR3 coding sequence is TGTGCCACCAGCGACGGACAGGGGGCGAGAACAGATACGCAGTATTTT. This sequence encodes CATSDGQGARTDTQYF. The chain joins TRBV15 to TRBJ2-3; 11 bases agree with TRBD1. This CDR3 is built from 16 residues. After removal of 5 bases from V and 3 bases from J, the junction contained 7 bases not matched to a gene. Germline V CDR1 and CDR2: LNHNV, YYDKDF (reference sequence). Complete variable domain (other parts from reference TRBV15 and TRBJ2-3): DAMVIQNPRYQVTQFGKPVTLSCSQTLNHNVMYWYQQKSSQAPKLLFHYYDKDFNNEADTPDNFQSRRPNTSFCFLDIRSPGLGDTAMYLCATSDGQGARTDTQYFGPGTRLTVL.

The rearrangement uses TRBV14 and TRBJ2-2, with a possible D match to TRBD1 (6 bases). V was shortened by 4 bases and J by 5 bases, with 11 bases between the two germline ends. The CDR3 extends over 14 amino acids. Looked up from germline, CDR1 is SGHDN and CDR2 is FVKESK. The CDR3 DNA reads TGTGCCAGCAGCCCTCGGACAGTTACCGGGGAGCTGTTTTTT. Amino acids: CASSPRTVTGELFF.

The chain combines TRBV20-1 with TRBJ1-1; tentative D call: TRBD1 (5 bases). There are 16 residues in the CDR3. V lost 6 bases and J 4 bases, leaving 24 bases between the germline ends. Germline CDR1 is DFQATT and CDR2 is SNEGSKA (reference sequence). The CDR3 sequence is CSAKRWGLGPSTEAFF. The CDR3 DNA reads as TGCAGTGCCAAACGCTGGGGTTTGGGGCCAAGCACTGAAGCTTTCTTT.

The chain joins TRBV3-1 to TRBJ1-2; 7 positions agree with TRBD1. The CDR3 length is 15 residues. Per germline, CDR1 LGHDT and CDR2 YNNKEL (reference sequence). V was pared by 0 bases and J by 7 bases, with 8 bases of the junction left unmatched. CDR3 DNA sequence: TGTGCCAGCAGCCAAGAGGGACGGACAGGCCTTGGCTACACCTTC. Residues: CASSQEGRTGLGYTF.

This clonotype has only a few counts. This rearrangement joins TRBV5-1 to TRBJ1-3; no clear D gene. This CDR3 spans 14 amino acids. The germline gives CDR1 SGHRS, CDR2 YFSETQ. V lost 0 bases to trimming and J lost 3 bases, with 7 bases between them. The CDR3 protein is CASSLDSRGNTIYF. As DNA, the CDR3 is TGCGCCAGCAGCTTGGACTCCCGTGGAAACACCATATATTTT.

The chain employs TRBV7-2 and TRBJ2-7, with no clear D. The CDR3 length is 14 residues. Germline V gene data show CDR1 as SGHTA and CDR2 as FQGNSA. V gave up 5 bases and J gave up 2 bases, with 13 bases separating them. For the CDR3, the DNA is TGTGCCAGCAGCCCTCGACTCGACCCCTACGAGCAGTACTTC. Translating gives CASSPRLDPYEQYF. The whole variable domain, remainder taken from reference TRBV7-2 and TRBJ2-7, is GAGVSQSPSNKVTEKGKDVELRCDPISGHTALYWYRQSLGQGLEFLIYFQGNSAPDKSGLPSDRFSAERTGGSVSTLTIQRTQQEDSAVYLCASSPRLDPYEQYFGPGTRLTVT.

The chain combines TRBV5-1 with TRBJ2-7; D gene uncertain. Per germline, CDR1 SGHRS and CDR2 YFSETQ. This CDR3 contains 14 residues. Trimming cost V 1 base and J 3 bases, with 11 bases left between them. The CDR3: CASSLWEKNYEQYF. The DNA of the CDR3 is TGCGCCAGCAGCTTGTGGGAAAAAAACTACGAGCAGTACTTC.

The rearrangement uses TRBV7-2 and TRBJ2-3; D not resolved. Per germline, CDR1 SGHTA and CDR2 FQGNSA. Trimming took off 5 bases at V and 5 bases at J, with 8 bases between the two ends. The CDR3 spans 12 residues. This chain's CDR3 is CASSRVEDTQYF. CDR3 bases: TGTGCCAGCAGCAGGGTTGAAGATACGCAGTATTTT.

J is TRBJ2-5 and V is TRBV5-4, with unresolved D. V shed 3 bases and J shed 1 base, with 7 bases lying between them. The CDR3 loop spans 13 amino acids. Germline V lookup: CDR1 SGHNT, CDR2 YYREEE (reference sequence). CDR3: CASSSPGQETQYF. The CDR3 bases are TGTGCCAGCAGCTCCCCCGGCCAAGAGACCCAGTACTTC.

This chain joins TRBV27 and TRBJ1-2; no reliable D call. V lost 4 bases, J lost 6 bases, and 15 bases lay in between. CDR3 length: 14 residues. Germline V gene sequence: CDR1 MNHEY, CDR2 SMNVEV (reference sequence). CDR3 nucleotides: TGTGCCAGCAGTTCCTTTCGGGGAATTAATGGCTACACCTTC. Amino acid sequence: CASSSFRGINGYTF.

The rearrangement uses TRBV7-8 and TRBJ2-4; TRBD2 might be the D (6 bases). The ends were cut back, 5 bases at V and 3 bases at J, with 14 bases in the middle. There are 15 residues in the CDR3. Germline loops: CDR1 SGHVS, CDR2 FQNEAQ. The CDR3 region has the DNA TGTGCCAGCAGCCCCAGGGTGGGAGGCAAAAACATTCAGTACTTC. This sequence encodes CASSPRVGGKNIQYF.

The chain combines TRBV28 with TRBJ2-7, with 8 bases aligning to TRBD1. The junction had 9 bases not matched to a gene; V was cut back by 4 bases and J by 4 bases. The CDR3 extends over 15 amino acids. Germline CDR1 is MDHEN and CDR2 is SYDVKM. The CDR3 DNA follows: TGTGCCAGCAGTTACGGACAGGGAGGTAAATACGAGCAGTACTTC. Protein product: CASSYGQGGKYEQYF.

The chain is built from TRBV2 and TRBJ1-2; no definite D call. Trimming shortened V by 6 bases and J by 3 bases, and 14 bases separated the two germline ends. The germline V gene encodes CDR1 SNHLY and CDR2 FYNNEI. The CDR3 covers 14 residues. The CDR3 region is CASRVDKADYGYTF. In DNA, the CDR3 is TGTGCCAGCAGGGTAGACAAGGCCGACTATGGCTACACCTTC.

This sequence joins TRBV7-9 and TRBJ1-5, with D possibly matching TRBD1 (6 bases). V shed 1 base and J shed 7 bases, with 17 bases lying between them. CDR3 length: 16 residues. Germline V gene sequence: CDR1 SEHNR, CDR2 FQNEAQ (reference sequence). The CDR3 protein is CASSLDWSGDGQPQHF. The DNA for the CDR3 is TGTGCCAGCAGCTTAGATTGGTCAGGGGACGGGCAGCCCCAGCATTTT.

The chain joins TRBV7-9 to TRBJ1-2; D gene unclear. The V gene's germline CDR1 is SEHNR and CDR2 FQNEAQ (reference sequence). This CDR3 spans 12 amino acids. Trimming pared 5 bases from V and 2 bases from J, leaving 6 bases between. The CDR3 sequence: CASSGRNYGYTF. The CDR3 DNA sequence: TGTGCCAGCAGCGGACGGAACTATGGCTACACCTTC.

This clonotype was seen only once. This rearrangement joins TRBV19 to TRBJ1-2; possible D gene TRBD1, 6 bases. The length of the CDR3 is 13 residues. The germline V gene has CDR1 LNHDA and CDR2 SQIVND (reference sequence). Trimming pared 9 bases from V and 8 bases from J, leaving 19 bases between. The DNA of the CDR3 is TGTGCCAGCTCTATAAATGGACAGAACGGCTACACCTTC. It yields the protein CASSINGQNGYTF.

V and J are TRBV9 and TRBJ2-3; D uncertain. Germline assignment: CDR1 SGDLS and CDR2 YYNGEE. V lost 0 bases, J lost 4 bases, and 12 bases lay in between. This CDR3 has 15 residues. CDR3 residues: CASSVADGLADTQYF. The CDR3 DNA is TGTGCCAGCAGCGTAGCTGACGGGCTCGCAGATACGCAGTATTTT.

This chain links TRBV7-2 with TRBJ2-5; D possibly corresponds to TRBD2 (5 bases). CDR3 length: 15 residues. V gave up 4 bases and J gave up 1 base, with 13 bases separating them. CDR1 SGHTA and CDR2 FQGNSA come from the germline V gene. The CDR3 here is CASSSLGALQETQYF. The CDR3, as DNA: TGTGCCAGCAGCTCGTTGGGAGCGCTCCAAGAGACCCAGTACTTC.

The V gene is TRBV5-1, the J gene TRBJ2-7; TRBD1 matches at 8 bases. Germline V gene lookup returns CDR1 SGHRS and CDR2 YFSETQ. Trimming cost V 3 bases and J 1 base; bases outside gene matches: 6. This CDR3 contains 15 residues. This CDR3 reads CASSSLTGVSYEQYF. In nucleotides, the CDR3 is TGCGCCAGCAGCTCGCTGACAGGGGTATCCTACGAGCAGTACTTC.

The V call is TRBV3-1, the J call TRBJ2-6; D call uncertain. Trimming removed 0 bases at V and 0 bases at J, with 9 bases between. The germline V gene has CDR1 LGHDT and CDR2 YNNKEL (reference sequence). This CDR3 comprises 17 residues. The DNA for the CDR3 is TGTGCCAGCAGCCAAGAAAACAGTCTCTCTGGGGCCAACGTCCTGACTTTC. The encoded protein is CASSQENSLSGANVLTF.

V and J are TRBV12-3 or TRBV12-4 and TRBJ2-7, with D possibly matching TRBD2 (7 bases). This CDR3 is 15 amino acids long. Between the trimmed V and J ends, which lost 10 bases and 3 bases, there was a span of 22 bases. The CDR3 protein is CATVPGGRECYEQYV. CDR3 in DNA: TGTGCCACAGTCCCTGGGGGGCGGGAGTGCTACGAGCAGTACGTC.

The rearrangement joins TRBV23-1 to TRBJ1-2; D may be TRBD1 (5 bases). TRBV23-1 belongs to the ORF category, with a function that is uncertain. Trimming left V 4 bases short and J 6 bases short, with 9 bases between. CDR3 length equals 12 residues. The CDR3 loop is CASSRRVDGYTF. DNA of the CDR3: TGCGCCAGCAGTCGCAGGGTAGATGGCTACACCTTC.